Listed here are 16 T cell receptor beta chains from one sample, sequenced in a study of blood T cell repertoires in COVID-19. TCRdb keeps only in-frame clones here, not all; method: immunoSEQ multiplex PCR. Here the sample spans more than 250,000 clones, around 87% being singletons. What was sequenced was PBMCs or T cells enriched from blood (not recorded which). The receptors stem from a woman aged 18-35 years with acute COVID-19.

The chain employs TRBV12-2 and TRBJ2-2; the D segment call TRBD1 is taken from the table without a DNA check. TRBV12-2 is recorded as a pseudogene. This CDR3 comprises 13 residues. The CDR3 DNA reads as TGTGCAAGTCGCCACAGGGTTGGCGGGGAGCTGTTTTTT. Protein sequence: CASRHRVGGELFF.

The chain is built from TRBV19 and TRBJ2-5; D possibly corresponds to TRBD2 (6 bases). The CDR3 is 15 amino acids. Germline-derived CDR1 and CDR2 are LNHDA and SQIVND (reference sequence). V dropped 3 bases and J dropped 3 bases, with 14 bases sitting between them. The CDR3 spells CASSISGGNKETQYF. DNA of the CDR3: TGTGCCAGTAGTATCAGCGGAGGGAACAAAGAGACCCAGTACTTC.

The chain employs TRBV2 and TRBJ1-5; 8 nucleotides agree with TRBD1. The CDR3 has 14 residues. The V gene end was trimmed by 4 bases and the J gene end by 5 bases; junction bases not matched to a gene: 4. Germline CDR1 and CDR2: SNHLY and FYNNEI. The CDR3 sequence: CASSGDRTYQPQHF. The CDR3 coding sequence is TGTGCCAGCAGTGGGGACAGGACCTATCAGCCCCAGCATTTT.

CDR3: CASSTLGTSGKRWYEQFF. DNA for the CDR3: TGTGCCAGTAGTACGCTTGGGACTAGCGGGAAACGTTGGTATGAGCAGTTCTTC. The chain recombines TRBV19 with TRBJ2-1; 13 bases are shared with TRBD2. CDR3 length: 18 residues. V gave up 4 bases and J gave up 8 bases; unmatched junction bases: 14. Germline V gives CDR1 LNHDA, CDR2 SQIVND (reference sequence).

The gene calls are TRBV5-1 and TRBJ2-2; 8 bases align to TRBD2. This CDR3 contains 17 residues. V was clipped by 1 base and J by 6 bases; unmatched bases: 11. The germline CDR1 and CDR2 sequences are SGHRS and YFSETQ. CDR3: CASSLFGGAGVSGELFF. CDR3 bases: TGCGCCAGCAGCTTGTTCGGGGGAGCGGGAGTTTCCGGGGAGCTGTTTTTT.

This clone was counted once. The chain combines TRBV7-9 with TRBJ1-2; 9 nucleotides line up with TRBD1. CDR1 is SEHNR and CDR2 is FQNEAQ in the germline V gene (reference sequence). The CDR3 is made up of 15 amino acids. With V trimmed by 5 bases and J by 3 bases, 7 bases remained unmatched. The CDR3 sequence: CASSGETGGDYGYTF. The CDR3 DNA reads TGTGCCAGCAGCGGGGAGACAGGGGGTGACTATGGCTACACCTTC.

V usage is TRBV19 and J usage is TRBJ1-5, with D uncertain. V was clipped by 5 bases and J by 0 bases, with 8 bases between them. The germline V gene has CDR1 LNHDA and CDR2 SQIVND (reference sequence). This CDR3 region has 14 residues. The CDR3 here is CASSPRFSNQPQHF. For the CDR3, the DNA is TGTGCCAGTAGTCCACGGTTTAGCAATCAGCCCCAGCATTTT.

The CDR3 here is CAIRQEYEQYF. The CDR3 coding sequence is TGTGCCATCAGGCAAGAGTACGAGCAGTACTTC. This chain connects TRBV10-3 to TRBJ2-7; D gene uncertain. CDR1 and CDR2 from the germline V gene are ENHRY and SYGVKD. CDR3 length: 11 residues. Trimming took 6 bases from V and 4 from J, leaving 7 bases between them.

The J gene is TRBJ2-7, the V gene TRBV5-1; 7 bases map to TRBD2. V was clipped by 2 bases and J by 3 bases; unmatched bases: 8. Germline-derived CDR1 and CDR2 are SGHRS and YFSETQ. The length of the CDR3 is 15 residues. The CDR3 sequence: CASSLVGGSIYEQYF. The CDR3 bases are TGCGCCAGCAGCTTAGTTGGCGGGAGTATCTACGAGCAGTACTTC.

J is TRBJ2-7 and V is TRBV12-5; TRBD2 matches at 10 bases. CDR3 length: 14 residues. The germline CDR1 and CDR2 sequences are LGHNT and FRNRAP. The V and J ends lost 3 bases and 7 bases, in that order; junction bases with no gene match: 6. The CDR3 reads CASGFLAGAGEQYF. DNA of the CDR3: TGTGCTAGTGGTTTCCTAGCGGGAGCAGGAGAGCAGTACTTC.

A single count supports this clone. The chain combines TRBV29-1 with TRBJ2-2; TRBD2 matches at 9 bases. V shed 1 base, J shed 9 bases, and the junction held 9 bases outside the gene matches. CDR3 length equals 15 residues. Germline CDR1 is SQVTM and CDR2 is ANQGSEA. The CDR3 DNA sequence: TGCAGCGTTGAAGGGGGTAGCGGGAGTATTCGGGAGCTGTTTTTT. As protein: CSVEGGSGSIRELFF.

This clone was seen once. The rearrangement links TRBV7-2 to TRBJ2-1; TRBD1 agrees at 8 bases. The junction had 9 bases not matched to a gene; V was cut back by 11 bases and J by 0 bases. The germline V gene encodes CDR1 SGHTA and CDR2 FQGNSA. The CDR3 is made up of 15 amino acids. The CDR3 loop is CAVSQGAVSYNEQFF. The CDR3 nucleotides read TGTGCCGTCTCTCAGGGGGCGGTCTCCTACAATGAGCAGTTCTTC.

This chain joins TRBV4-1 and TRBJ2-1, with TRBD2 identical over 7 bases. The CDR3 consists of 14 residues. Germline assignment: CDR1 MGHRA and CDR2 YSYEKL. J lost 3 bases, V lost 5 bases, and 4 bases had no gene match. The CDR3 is CASSTRTSYNEQFF. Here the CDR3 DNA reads TGCGCCAGCAGCACCCGGACTAGCTACAATGAGCAGTTCTTC.

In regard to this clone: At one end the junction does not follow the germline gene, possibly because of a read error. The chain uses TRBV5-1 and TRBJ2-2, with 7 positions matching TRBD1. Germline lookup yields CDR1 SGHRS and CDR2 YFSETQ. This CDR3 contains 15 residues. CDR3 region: CASSLAPGQIGELFF. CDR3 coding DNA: TGCGCCAGCAGTTTGGCCCCGGGACAGATCGGGGAGCTGTTTTTT.

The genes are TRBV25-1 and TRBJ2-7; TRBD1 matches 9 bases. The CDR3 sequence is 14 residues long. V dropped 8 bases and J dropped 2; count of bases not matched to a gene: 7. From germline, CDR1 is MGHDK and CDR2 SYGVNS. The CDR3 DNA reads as TGTGCCAGCGTAAGACAGGGGGGTACCTACGAGCAGTACTTC. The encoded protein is CASVRQGGTYEQYF.

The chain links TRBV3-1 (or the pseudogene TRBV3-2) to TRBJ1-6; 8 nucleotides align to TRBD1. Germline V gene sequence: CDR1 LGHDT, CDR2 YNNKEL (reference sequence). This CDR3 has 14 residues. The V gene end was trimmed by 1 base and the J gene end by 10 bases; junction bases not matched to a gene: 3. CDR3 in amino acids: CASSQVQGGSPLHF. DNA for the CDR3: TGTGCCAGCAGCCAAGTACAGGGGGGATCACCCCTCCACTTT.